The clone carrying this T cell receptor beta chain was seen only a few times. Antigen: not known. After removal of 3 bases from V and 2 bases from J, the junction contained 1 base not matched to a gene. The length of the CDR3 is 13 residues. Germline-derived CDR1 and CDR2 are SGDLS and YYNGEE. The sample comes from a study of beta chain features in type 1 diabetes. Study-wide context: The patient and healthy donor groups were comparable for age, gender and cell yields. Taken together, all samples contributed approximately 110 million examined sorted cells.

Points from the study as a whole: Fewer junction insertions and more nucleotide deletions appeared in type 1 diabetes patients. All four CD4+ subsets from Type 1 diabetes patients carried moderately but significantly shorter TCRB CDR3s.

The sequenced template was cDNA made from the entire isolated RNA. Deep immunoSEQ sequencing covered naive, central memory and regulatory T cell samples. Sequenced by immunoSEQ multiplex PCR; TCRdb stores in-frame clones only, minus some. This sample has about 250,000 clones; approximately 11% occur once, and the top ten carry more than 0.015%. Sequencing was done on a sample of naive CD4+ T cells from blood. The chain joins TRBV9 to TRBJ2-7, with TRBD2 identical over 8 bases. This sequence was found in a man aged 25-40 years with type 1 diabetes. The CDR3 bases are TGTGCCAGCAGCGAGGGACTAGCCTACGAGCAGTACTTC. Protein: CASSEGLAYEQYF.